This T cell receptor beta chain was observed in a study of blood T cell repertoires in COVID-19. In the study overall: Sample material is recorded as cDNA or gDNA derived from T cells, B-cell-depleted T cells, or PBMCs.

CDR1 and CDR2 from the germline V gene are SNHLY and FYNNEI. The V end was cut by 8 bases, the J end by 1 base, with 11 bases between. The CDR3 is 13 residues long. Authors' methods: From reference gene primer amplification, estimates of nucleated cell counts were derived. Here immunoSEQ multiplex PCR was the method, and the copy in TCRdb shows in-frame clones only, minus some. V and J calls and clone size follow that table, whereas D and trimming were derived from the DNA. The sample lists 200,000 or so clones, approximately 85% occurring once. The chain combines TRBV2 with TRBJ1-1, with a weak D call TRBD1 (6 bases). The specimen was peripheral blood. This TCR was sampled from a man in his sixties with acute or convalescent COVID-19. CDR3 coding DNA: TGTGCCAGCCAAAACAGGGAGAACACTGAAGCTTTCTTT. Amino acid sequence: CASQNRENTEAFF.